One sample yielded the 26 T cell receptor beta chains listed below, sequenced in a study of cytomegalovirus exposure and HLA in healthy donors. The PCR had 60 Vbeta and 13 Jbeta primers. Generated by immunoSEQ multiplex PCR, the TCRdb table keeps only in-frame clones and is missing some. The top ten hold roughly 2.2% of the sample, which has 85,000 to 90,000 clones, less than 75% seen once. Sequences were obtained from PBMCs. These TCRs come from a man aged 30-40 years in good health and CMV-seronegative.

The gene calls are TRBV10-3 and TRBJ1-2, with 8 bases fitting TRBD1. The length of the CDR3 is 12 residues. V was clipped by 11 bases and J by 7 bases; unmatched bases: 9. Germline lookup yields CDR1 ENHRY and CDR2 SYGVKD. The CDR3 DNA follows: TGTGCCCTCCGACAGGGGTTGTGTGGCTACACCTTC. This translates into CALRQGLCGYTF.

V gene TRBV6-1 combines with J gene TRBJ2-7, with D perhaps TRBD2 (5 bases). The ends were cut back, 2 bases at V and 6 bases at J, with 8 bases in the middle. CDR3 size: 12 residues. Per the germline V gene, CDR1 is MNHNS and CDR2 is SASEGT. The CDR3 protein is CASSEPAGEQYF. DNA of the CDR3: TGTGCCAGCAGTGAACCGGCGGGCGAGCAGTACTTC.

The J gene is TRBJ2-5, the V gene TRBV7-2; D is possibly TRBD2 (6 bases). CDR3 size: 14 residues. Germline CDR1 reads SGHTA; CDR2 reads FQGNSA. Trimming removed 3 bases from V and 7 bases from J, with 15 bases in between. CDR3 loop: CASSLTPRAGTQYF. The CDR3, as DNA: TGTGCCAGCAGCTTGACTCCCCGAGCGGGGACCCAGTACTTC.

V gene TRBV2 combines with J gene TRBJ2-1; the D gene is possibly TRBD2 (6 bases). From germline, CDR1 is SNHLY and CDR2 FYNNEI. V lost 7 bases and J 8 bases, leaving 15 bases between the germline ends. This CDR3 contains 13 residues. CDR3: CASNRGWGDEQFF. The DNA of the CDR3 is TGTGCCAGCAACCGGGGGTGGGGCGATGAGCAGTTCTTC.

CDR3 nucleotide sequence: TGTGCCAGCAGCCAACACCAAGGCGGAGGGCGGATCACCGGGGAGCTGTTTTTT. Translated, it gives CASSQHQGGGRITGELFF. The gene calls are TRBV4-2 and TRBJ2-2; D perhaps matches TRBD2 (6 bases). Trimming took 2 bases from V and 4 from J, leaving 20 bases between them. Germline values: CDR1 LGHNA, CDR2 YNFKEQ. This CDR3 contains 18 residues.

J is TRBJ2-3 and V is TRBV2; maybe TRBD1 (5 bases). V was trimmed by 5 bases and J by 5 bases, leaving 5 bases between them. CDR1 is SNHLY, CDR2 FYNNEI, per germline. The CDR3 is 11 residues long. The CDR3 sequence is CASSTGDTQYF. CDR3 coding DNA: TGTGCCAGCAGTACAGGAGATACGCAGTATTTT.

The rearrangement uses TRBV5-6 and TRBJ2-1; 7 bases agree with TRBD1. Germline CDR1 reads SGHDT; CDR2 reads YYEEEE. CDR3 size: 13 residues. V lost 4 bases and J lost 8; bases outside the gene matches: 6. The CDR3 sequence is CASSPKQGDEQFF. DNA of the CDR3: TGTGCCAGCAGCCCAAAGCAGGGGGATGAGCAGTTCTTC.

This sequence joins TRBV4-1 and TRBJ1-5, with D tentatively TRBD1 (5 bases). V was clipped by 1 base and J by 7 bases, with 17 bases between them. The CDR3 runs to 16 residues. Germline V gene sequence: CDR1 MGHRA, CDR2 YSYEKL. For the CDR3, the DNA is TGCGCCAGCAGCCAAGTGGGAAGTGCGGGGGTGCAGCCCCAGCATTTT. As protein: CASSQVGSAGVQPQHF.

This sequence joins TRBV30 and TRBJ2-7; a weak D match, TRBD2 (6 bases). Trimming took off 0 bases at V and 7 bases at J, with 10 bases between the two ends. Germline-derived CDR1 and CDR2 are GTSNPN and SVGIG (reference sequence). The CDR3 loop spans 12 amino acids. CDR3 bases: TGTGCCTGGAGTGTAGTTGGGACTGAGCAGTACTTC. This translates into CAWSVVGTEQYF. The variable domain in full, with the rest retrieved from reference TRBV30 and TRBJ2-7, is SQTIHQWPATLVQPVGSPLSLECTVEGTSNPNLYWYRQAAGRGLQLLFYSVGIGQISSEVPQNLSASRPQDRQFILSSKKLLLSDSGFYLCAWSVVGTEQYFGPGTRLTVT.

The V gene is TRBV28, the J gene TRBJ1-1, with TRBD1 as a possible D gene (6 bases). Germline CDR1 and CDR2: MDHEN and SYDVKM. Deletions cut 4 bases from V and 1 base from J, with 13 bases between. This CDR3 region has 15 residues. The CDR3 sequence: CASSSIDRSNTEAFF. The CDR3 nucleotides read TGTGCCAGCAGTTCGATTGACAGGTCGAACACTGAAGCTTTCTTT. The whole variable domain, filled in from reference TRBV28 and TRBJ1-1, reads DVKVTQSSRYLVKRTGEKVFLECVQDMDHENMFWYRQDPGLGLRLIYFSYDVKMKEKGDIPEGYSVSREKKERFSLILESASTNQTSMYLCASSSIDRSNTEAFFGQGTRLTVV.

This clone was seen a handful of times. The rearrangement uses TRBV10-2 and TRBJ2-5, with a tentative D call TRBD1 (6 bases). The CDR3 contains 12 residues. V was clipped by 8 bases and J by 6 bases, with 13 bases between them. CDR1 and CDR2 from the germline V gene are WSHSY and SAAADI. The CDR3 reads CASGQSVQTQYF. The CDR3 DNA reads as TGCGCCAGCGGACAGTCCGTCCAGACCCAGTACTTC.

V usage is TRBV27 and J usage is TRBJ2-2; D possibly corresponds to TRBD1 (6 bases). Between the trimmed V and J ends, which lost 5 bases and 5 bases, there was a span of 12 bases. The CDR3 has 14 residues. CDR1 and CDR2 (germline): MNHEY, SMNVEV (reference sequence). CDR3 DNA: TGTGCCAGCAGTGCCGGGACACATACCGGGGAGCTGTTTTTT. Translation: CASSAGTHTGELFF.

The sample holds a few counts of this clone. This chain connects TRBV5-1 to TRBJ2-7; a possible D gene is TRBD2 (5 bases). The CDR3 runs 14 residues. V was shortened by 2 bases and J by 3 bases, with 12 bases between the two germline ends. CDR1 and CDR2 from the germline V gene are SGHRS and YFSETQ. CDR3 protein: CASSFLSENYEQYF. The CDR3 coding sequence is TGCGCCAGCAGCTTTCTTAGCGAGAACTACGAGCAGTACTTC. Variable domain in full (rest from reference TRBV5-1 and TRBJ2-7): KAGVTQTPRYLIKTRGQQVTLSCSPISGHRSVSWYQQTPGQGLQFLFEYFSETQRNKGNFPGRFSGRQFSNSRSEMNVSTLELGDSALYLCASSFLSENYEQYFGPGTRLTVT.

V usage is TRBV28 and J usage is TRBJ1-5; no firm D call. CDR1 is MDHEN and CDR2 is SYDVKM in the germline V gene. The CDR3 runs 15 residues. Trimming stripped 2 bases from V and 0 bases from J, with 8 bases between. This CDR3 reads CASSLQRNSNQPQHF. As DNA, the CDR3 is TGTGCCAGCAGTTTACAGCGAAATAGCAATCAGCCCCAGCATTTT.

The chain joins TRBV7-6 to TRBJ1-1; D uncertain. Germline assignment: CDR1 SGHVS and CDR2 FNYEAQ. This CDR3 contains 16 residues. Trimming took off 6 bases at V and 3 bases at J, with 20 bases between the two ends. The CDR3 spells CASSPSRLGSDTEAFF. The CDR3 bases are TGTGCCAGCAGTCCTAGCAGGTTGGGGTCGGACACTGAAGCTTTCTTT.

The chain recombines TRBV6-5 with TRBJ2-5; 8 bases line up with TRBD2. Germline lookup yields CDR1 MNHEY and CDR2 SVGAGI. V was pared by 0 bases and J by 3 bases, with 3 bases of the junction left unmatched. The CDR3 runs 15 residues. CDR3 nucleotide sequence: TGTGCCAGCAGTTACTCGTTAGCGGGGAAAGAGACCCAGTACTTC. Translating gives CASSYSLAGKETQYF.

The rearrangement links TRBV5-4 to TRBJ1-1; 8 bases line up with TRBD1. V was pared by 4 bases and J by 1 base, with 6 bases of the junction left unmatched. The CDR3 spans 15 residues. Germline lookup yields CDR1 SGHNT and CDR2 YYREEE (reference sequence). CDR3 bases: TGTGCCAGCAGCCCGACAGGGGCCCCGAACACTGAAGCTTTCTTT. Amino acid sequence: CASSPTGAPNTEAFF. The variable domain in full, completed from reference TRBV5-4 and TRBJ1-1, reads ETGVTQSPTHLIKTRGQQVTLRCSSQSGHNTVSWYQQALGQGPQFIFQYYREEENGRGNFPPRFSGLQFPNYSSELNVNALELDDSALYLCASSPTGAPNTEAFFGQGTRLTVV.

This chain links TRBV9 with TRBJ2-1; D may be TRBD2 (5 bases). Germline assignment: CDR1 SGDLS and CDR2 YYNGEE. The CDR3 has 19 residues. V lost 4 bases to trimming and J lost 0 bases, with 23 bases between them. For the CDR3, the DNA is TGTGCCAGCAGCCCCACCCCCTCCGAAGCGGCGAGCTCCTACAATGAGCAGTTCTTC. It encodes CASSPTPSEAASSYNEQFF. The variable domain in full, completed from reference TRBV9 and TRBJ2-1, reads DSGVTQTPKHLITATGQRVTLRCSPRSGDLSVYWYQQSLDQGLQFLIQYYNGEERAKGNILERFSAQQFPDLHSELNLSSLELGDSALYFCASSPTPSEAASSYNEQFFGPGTRLTVL.

V gene TRBV7-8 combines with J gene TRBJ1-1; D is ambiguous. This CDR3 is built from 13 residues. Trimming stripped 1 base from V and 6 bases from J, with 9 bases between. From germline, CDR1 is SGHVS and CDR2 FQNEAQ. The CDR3 here is CASSLVARPEAFF. CDR3 nucleotide sequence: TGTGCCAGCAGCTTAGTAGCACGTCCTGAAGCTTTCTTT. The variable domain in full, completed from reference TRBV7-8 and TRBJ1-1, reads GAGVSQSPRYKVAKRGQDVALRCDPISGHVSLFWYQQALGQGPEFLTYFQNEAQLDKSGLPSDRFFAERPEGSVSTLKIQRTQQEDSAVYLCASSLVARPEAFFGQGTRLTVV.

The chain couples TRBV28 to TRBJ1-1, with D possibly matching TRBD1 (6 bases). V dropped 8 bases and J dropped 0 bases, with 10 bases sitting between them. Germline values: CDR1 MDHEN, CDR2 SYDVKM. The CDR3 has 13 amino acids. The CDR3 DNA follows: TGTGCCAGCCAGGGGACAATGAACACTGAAGCTTTCTTT. It yields the protein CASQGTMNTEAFF.

This chain links TRBV19 with TRBJ2-3; TRBD1 might be the D (6 bases). This CDR3 comprises 15 residues. V was cut by 6 bases and J by 1 base, with 14 bases left in between. Per the germline V gene, CDR1 is LNHDA and CDR2 is SQIVND (reference sequence). For the CDR3, the DNA is TGTGCCAGTAGGGCTCTTGCAGGGGGCACAGATACGCAGTATTTT. Translated, it gives CASRALAGGTDTQYF.

This clone came up a few times. J is TRBJ2-1 and V is TRBV2; TRBD2 agrees at 8 bases. Germline assignment: CDR1 SNHLY and CDR2 FYNNEI. The CDR3 consists of 12 residues. The trim removed 6 bases at V and 10 bases at J, leaving 5 bases unmatched. The DNA of the CDR3 is TGTGCCAGCAGGGGACTAGTCGGGGAGCAGTTCTTC. Translation gives CASRGLVGEQFF.

CDR3 nucleotides: TGTGCCAGCTCGCCGACAGGAATGAATTCACCCCTCCACTTT. This gives the protein CASSPTGMNSPLHF. This chain connects TRBV18 to TRBJ1-6, with D perhaps TRBD1 (6 bases). From germline, CDR1 is KGHSH and CDR2 LQKENI. This CDR3 has 14 amino acids. The germline V and J ends were trimmed by 6 bases and 7 bases, with 13 bases remaining between them. The variable domain in full, completed from reference TRBV18 and TRBJ1-6, reads NAGVMQNPRHLVRRRGQEARLRCSPMKGHSHVYWYRQLPEEGLKFMVYLQKENIIDESGMPKERFSAEFPKEGPSILRIQQVVRGDSAAYFCASSPTGMNSPLHFGNGTRLTVT.

The chain joins TRBV4-3 to TRBJ1-1, with a tentative D call TRBD1 (5 bases). CDR3 length: 14 amino acids. The germline V gene encodes CDR1 LGHNA and CDR2 YSLEER. Between the trimmed V and J ends, which lost 4 bases and 11 bases, there was a span of 20 bases. In nucleotides, the CDR3 is TGCGCCAGCAGCCTAGACTACCAGGCAGGGTACGCTTTCTTT. It codes for CASSLDYQAGYAFF.

The V and J genes are TRBV6-1 and TRBJ2-1, with TRBD2 as a possible D gene (5 bases). The ends were cut back, 6 bases at V and 5 bases at J, with 11 bases in the middle. Per the germline V gene, CDR1 is MNHNS and CDR2 is SASEGT. CDR3 length: 13 residues. This CDR3 reads CASRKPGNNEQFF. DNA of the CDR3: TGTGCCAGCAGGAAGCCGGGGAACAATGAGCAGTTCTTC.

V gene TRBV29-1 combines with J gene TRBJ1-6; the match to TRBD1 covers 10 bases. V lost 6 bases and J lost 8; bases outside the gene matches: 4. CDR3 size: 13 residues. Per the germline V gene, CDR1 is SQVTM and CDR2 is ANQGSEA. CDR3 loop: CSVLDRGDSPLHF. The DNA for the CDR3 is TGCAGCGTGTTGGACAGGGGGGATTCACCCCTCCACTTT.